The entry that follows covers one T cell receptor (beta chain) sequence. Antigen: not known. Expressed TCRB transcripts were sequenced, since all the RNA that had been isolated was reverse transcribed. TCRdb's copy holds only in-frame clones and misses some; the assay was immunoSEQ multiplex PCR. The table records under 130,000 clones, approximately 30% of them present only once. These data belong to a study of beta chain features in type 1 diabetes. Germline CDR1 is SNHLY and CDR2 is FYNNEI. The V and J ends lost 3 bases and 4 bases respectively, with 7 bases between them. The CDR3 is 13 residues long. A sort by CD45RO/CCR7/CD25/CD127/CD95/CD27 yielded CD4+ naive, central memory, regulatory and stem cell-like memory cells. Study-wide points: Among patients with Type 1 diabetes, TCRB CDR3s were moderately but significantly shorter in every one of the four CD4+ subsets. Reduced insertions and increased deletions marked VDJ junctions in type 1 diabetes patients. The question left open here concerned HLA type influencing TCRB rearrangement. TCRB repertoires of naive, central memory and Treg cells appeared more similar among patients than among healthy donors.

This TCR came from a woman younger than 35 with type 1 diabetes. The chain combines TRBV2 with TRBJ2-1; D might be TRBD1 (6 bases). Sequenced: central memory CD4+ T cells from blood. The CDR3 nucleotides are TGTGCCAGCAGTGAGGGGGCTTACAATGAGCAGTTCTTC. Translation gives CASSEGAYNEQFF.